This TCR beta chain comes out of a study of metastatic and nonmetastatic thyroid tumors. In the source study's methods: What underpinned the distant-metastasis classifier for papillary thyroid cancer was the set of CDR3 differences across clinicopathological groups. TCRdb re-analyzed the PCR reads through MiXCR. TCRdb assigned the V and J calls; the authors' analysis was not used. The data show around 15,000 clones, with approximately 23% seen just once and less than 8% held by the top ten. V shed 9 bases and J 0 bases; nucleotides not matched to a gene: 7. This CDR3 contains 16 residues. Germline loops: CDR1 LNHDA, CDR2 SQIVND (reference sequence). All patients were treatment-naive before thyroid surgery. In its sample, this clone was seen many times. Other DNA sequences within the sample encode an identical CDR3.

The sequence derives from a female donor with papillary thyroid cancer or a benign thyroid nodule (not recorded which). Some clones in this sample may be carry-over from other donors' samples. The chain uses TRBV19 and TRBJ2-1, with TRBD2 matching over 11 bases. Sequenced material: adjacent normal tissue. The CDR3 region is CASKTSGDPSYNEQFF. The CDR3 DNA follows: TGTGCCAGCAAGACTAGCGGGGATCCCTCCTACAATGAGCAGTTCTTC.